The 32 T cell receptor beta chains below come from one sample, sequenced in a study of Ad26.COV2.S vaccination and SARS-CoV-2 variants. Regarding treatment: over 15 received Ad26.COV2.S at low or high dose, single or two shots; 5 received placebo; per-sample allocation not given. The samples were gathered on day 63 after the first injection of vaccine or placebo. This table comes from immunoSEQ multiplex PCR, and its TCRdb copy is limited to in-frame clones, with some not included. The sample consists of hundreds of thousands of clones, 92% of them appearing once. Specimen: peripheral blood, collected in a trial of Ad26.COV2.S vaccine versus placebo. The receptors stem from a person between 18 and 65 years old who received the Ad26.COV2.S COVID-19 vaccine or a placebo.

The chain links TRBV5-8 to TRBJ2-7; TRBD2 is a possible D gene (5 bases). Between the trimmed V and J ends, which lost 4 bases and 3 bases, there was a span of 23 bases. This CDR3 contains 17 residues. CDR1 is SGHTS, CDR2 YDEGEE, per germline. CDR3 in DNA: TGTGCCAGCAGCCACCGACTACGAGGGATCCAAGGCTACGAGCAGTACTTC. Amino acids: CASSHRLRGIQGYEQYF.

This chain uses TRBV7-9 with TRBJ2-1, with 8 positions matching TRBD1. Germline trimming cut 7 bases from V and 0 bases from J; bases unmatched to any gene: 5. CDR1 SEHNR and CDR2 FQNEAQ come from the germline V gene (reference sequence). The CDR3 has 15 amino acids. CDR3 nucleotides: TGTGCCAGCACGACGGACAGGGACTCCTACAATGAGCAGTTCTTC. Amino acids: CASTTDRDSYNEQFF. Supplemented by reference TRBV7-9 and TRBJ2-1, the full variable domain reads DTGVSQNPRHKITKRGQNVTFRCDPISEHNRLYWYRQTLGQGPEFLTYFQNEAQLEKSRLLSDRFSAERPKGSFSTLEIQRTEQGDSAMYLCASTTDRDSYNEQFFGPGTRLTVL.

The CDR3: CAWVYDEKLFF. The CDR3 nucleotides are TGTGCCTGGGTTTACGACGAAAAACTGTTTTTT. This rearrangement joins TRBV30 to TRBJ1-4; D is undetermined. Trimming took off 5 bases at V and 8 bases at J, with 9 bases between the two ends. The CDR3 is 11 amino acids. The germline gives CDR1 GTSNPN, CDR2 SVGIG (reference sequence).

This chain uses TRBV7-6 with TRBJ2-5; D remains ambiguous. CDR3 length equals 8 residues. Per germline, CDR1 SGHVS and CDR2 FNYEAQ. V was pared by 3 bases and J by 14 bases, with 4 bases between. Here the CDR3 reads CASSLDYF. CDR3 DNA sequence: TGTGCCAGCAGCTTGGACTACTTC.

The V call is TRBV18, the J call TRBJ1-2; TRBD1 aligns across 7 bases. Germline CDR1 and CDR2: KGHSH and LQKENI. The V segment lost 2 bases and the J segment 1 base; nucleotides outside the gene matches: 10. This CDR3 is built from 17 residues. The CDR3 DNA reads TGTGCCAGCTCACCAGTTCGAGGCCAGGGGGGTAACTATGGCTACACCTTC. It is translated as CASSPVRGQGGNYGYTF.

The CDR3 is CASSRDGNTEAFF. The CDR3 nucleotides are TGTGCCAGCAGCCGAGACGGGAACACTGAAGCTTTCTTT. The chain carries TRBV12-3 or TRBV12-4 and TRBJ1-1, with no clear D. This CDR3 spans 13 amino acids. V was shortened by 6 bases and J by 1 base, with 9 bases between the two germline ends.

The gene calls are TRBV6-5 and TRBJ2-5; 7 nucleotides align to TRBD1. Germline V gene sequence: CDR1 MNHEY, CDR2 SVGAGI. V dropped 5 bases and J dropped 8; count of bases not matched to a gene: 5. This CDR3 spans 12 amino acids. CDR3 DNA: TGTGCCAGCAGTAAGACAGGGTATACCCAGTACTTC. Its protein product is CASSKTGYTQYF.

CDR3 in DNA: TGTGCCAGCAGCCAAATCCGGGGTCCTGTGAACACTGAAGCTTTCTTT. It codes for CASSQIRGPVNTEAFF. The chain recombines TRBV3-1 (or the pseudogene TRBV3-2) with TRBJ1-1; D is ambiguous. CDR1 is LGHDT, CDR2 YNNKEL, per germline (reference sequence). The CDR3 contains 16 residues. V dropped 2 bases and J dropped 0 bases, with 13 bases sitting between them.

The rearrangement uses TRBV12-3 or TRBV12-4 and TRBJ1-5, with D unclear. The CDR3 length is 13 residues. V lost 4 bases and J lost 3, with 7 bases in between. The CDR3 sequence is CASSSAPNQPQHF. CDR3 DNA sequence: TGTGCCAGCAGTTCTGCCCCCAATCAGCCCCAGCATTTT.

V is TRBV4-3 and J is TRBJ1-1; D is undetermined. Germline lookup yields CDR1 LGHNA and CDR2 YSLEER. Deletions cut 3 bases from V and 1 base from J, with 6 bases between. The CDR3 has 13 residues. The CDR3 loop reads CASSHDKNTEAFF. The CDR3 DNA follows: TGCGCCAGCAGCCACGACAAGAACACTGAAGCTTTCTTT.

This chain joins TRBV19 and TRBJ1-5; no clear D gene. From germline, CDR1 is LNHDA and CDR2 SQIVND (reference sequence). This CDR3 is built from 13 residues. V lost 8 bases to trimming and J lost 1 base, with 9 bases between them. CDR3: CASGWVSNQPQHF. The CDR3 nucleotides are TGTGCCAGTGGATGGGTCAGCAATCAGCCCCAGCATTTT.

The V call is TRBV5-6, the J call TRBJ2-7; TRBD1 aligns across 12 bases. Germline trimming cut 4 bases from V and 9 bases from J; bases unmatched to any gene: 8. Germline assignment: CDR1 SGHDT and CDR2 YYEEEE. This CDR3 spans 14 amino acids. CDR3 loop: CASSISGTGGVQYF. The CDR3 DNA is TGTGCCAGCAGCATCAGCGGGACAGGGGGCGTGCAGTACTTC.

This clone has more than one count but fewer than ten. The rearrangement joins TRBV18 to TRBJ1-1; no firm D call. CDR1 is KGHSH, CDR2 LQKENI, per germline. The V and J ends lost 6 bases and 5 bases respectively, with 10 bases between them. This CDR3 is 12 amino acids long. CDR3 sequence reads: CASSRVGTEAFF. Here the CDR3 DNA reads TGTGCCAGCTCGAGGGTCGGGACTGAAGCTTTCTTT.

The chain employs TRBV5-1 and TRBJ2-7; unclear D gene. Trimming pared 0 bases from V and 3 bases from J, leaving 7 bases between. The CDR3 runs 13 residues. The germline CDR1 and CDR2 sequences are SGHRS and YFSETQ. The CDR3 DNA follows: TGCGCCAGCAGCTTGGATGGGGTCTACGAGCAGTACTTC. Amino acid sequence: CASSLDGVYEQYF.

The V gene is TRBV11-2, the J gene TRBJ2-1; D gene ambiguous. The ends were cut back, 0 bases at V and 8 bases at J, with 11 bases in the middle. The CDR3 has 14 residues. Germline CDR1 reads SGHAT; CDR2 reads FQNNGV. CDR3 amino acids: CASSLDWGGDEQFF. CDR3 DNA: TGTGCCAGCAGCTTAGATTGGGGTGGGGATGAGCAGTTCTTC.

A remark on this clone: Other DNA sequences in the same sample also yield this CDR3. The gene calls are TRBV2 and TRBJ1-1; D gene unclear. Germline V gene lookup returns CDR1 SNHLY and CDR2 FYNNEI. Between the trimmed V and J ends, which lost 4 bases and 0 bases, there was a span of 3 bases. The CDR3 has 12 amino acids. The CDR3 spells CASSGVNTEAFF. The CDR3 region has the DNA TGTGCCAGCAGTGGGGTGAACACTGAAGCTTTCTTT.

The chain is built from TRBV27 and TRBJ2-4; D is unclear. Germline CDR1 and CDR2: MNHEY and SMNVEV (reference sequence). The CDR3 is 13 residues long. The V and J ends lost 5 bases and 5 bases respectively, with 10 bases between them. This CDR3 reads CASSRNQENIQYF. The CDR3 DNA is TGTGCCAGCAGTCGAAACCAAGAAAACATTCAGTACTTC.

The chain links TRBV11-2 to TRBJ2-1; perhaps TRBD2 as D (6 bases). V was pared by 0 bases and J by 7 bases, with 7 bases between. Germline values: CDR1 SGHAT, CDR2 FQNNGV. The CDR3 has 13 amino acids. In DNA form, the CDR3 reads TGTGCCAGCAGCTTAGACCGGGGGAATGAGCAGTTCTTC. Translated, it gives CASSLDRGNEQFF.

With regard to this clone: The sample holds other DNA sequences that translate to the same CDR3. The V call is TRBV12-3 or TRBV12-4, the J call TRBJ1-6; no clear D. Trimming removed 3 bases from V and 4 bases from J, with 1 base in between. There are 12 residues in the CDR3. CDR3 in amino acids: CASSLYNSPLHF. DNA for the CDR3: TGTGCCAGCAGTTTGTATAATTCACCCCTCCACTTT.

The rearrangement links TRBV2 to TRBJ2-7; TRBD1 matches 9 bases. The CDR3 consists of 13 residues. V shed 1 base and J 9 bases; nucleotides not matched to a gene: 4. CDR1 is SNHLY and CDR2 is FYNNEI in the germline V gene. CDR3 DNA sequence: TGTGCCAGCAGTGAAGAACAGGGGGCTCGGCAGTACTTC. Residues: CASSEEQGARQYF.

This sequence joins TRBV30 and TRBJ1-6; TRBD1 might be the D (6 bases). Germline V gene lookup returns CDR1 GTSNPN and CDR2 SVGIG (reference sequence). The CDR3 runs to 16 residues. Deletions cut 5 bases from V and 0 bases from J, with 14 bases between. The CDR3 reads CAWGDGQSSYNSPLHF. The DNA of the CDR3 is TGTGCCTGGGGGGATGGACAGAGCTCCTATAATTCACCCCTCCACTTT.

A single count supports this clone. The chain carries TRBV10-2 and TRBJ2-5; D possibly corresponds to TRBD1 (5 bases). This CDR3 is 13 amino acids long. Trimming left V 6 bases short and J 1 base short, with 9 bases between. Germline V gene lookup returns CDR1 WSHSY and CDR2 SAAADI. For the CDR3, the DNA is TGCGCCAGCAGAAGGGGTACCCAAGAGACCCAGTACTTC. This sequence encodes CASRRGTQETQYF.

The rearrangement joins TRBV7-9 to TRBJ1-5, with D maybe TRBD1 (5 bases). Trimming shortened V by 5 bases and J by 4 bases, and 24 bases separated the two germline ends. Per germline, CDR1 SEHNR and CDR2 FQNEAQ (reference sequence). This CDR3 has 18 amino acids. This chain's CDR3 is CASSPTHKGPGFNQPQHF. The CDR3 bases are TGTGCCAGCAGCCCGACACACAAAGGGCCAGGGTTTAATCAGCCCCAGCATTTT.

V and J are TRBV7-2 and TRBJ1-3; 7 nucleotides agree with TRBD1. The CDR3 runs to 15 residues. The germline CDR1 and CDR2 sequences are SGHTA and FQGNSA. V lost 1 base and J lost 4; bases outside the gene matches: 4. The CDR3, as DNA: TGTGCCAGCAGCTTAGGTCAGGGGGGAGGAAACACCATATATTTT. This encodes CASSLGQGGGNTIYF.

This clone counts as medium-sized. CDR3 sequence: CASSRSRVDRYYGYTF. CDR3 nucleotide sequence: TGCGCCAGCAGCCGGAGCAGGGTGGACAGGTACTATGGCTACACCTTC. This rearrangement joins TRBV4-3 to TRBJ1-2; 7 nucleotides line up with TRBD1. Trimming cost V 4 bases and J 3 bases; bases outside gene matches: 11. The CDR3 extends over 16 amino acids. CDR1 and CDR2 (germline): LGHNA, YSLEER.

V gene TRBV6-5 combines with J gene TRBJ2-2; 7 bases map to TRBD1. Germline CDR1 MNHEY, CDR2 SVGAGI. This CDR3 has 15 amino acids. After removal of 6 bases from V and 3 bases from J, the junction contained 7 bases not matched to a gene. This CDR3 reads CASSQFTGDTGELFF. In DNA, the CDR3 is TGTGCCAGCAGCCAATTTACAGGGGACACCGGGGAGCTGTTTTTT.

V and J are TRBV5-4 and TRBJ2-3; 8 bases map to TRBD2. After removal of 5 bases from V and 4 bases from J, the junction contained 9 bases not matched to a gene. CDR1 and CDR2 from the germline V gene are SGHNT and YYREEE (reference sequence). The length of the CDR3 is 15 residues. The CDR3, as DNA: TGTGCCAGCAGTCAAGGCGGGGGGCCCCCAGATACGCAGTATTTT. Its translation: CASSQGGGPPDTQYF.

The rearrangement uses TRBV6-1 and TRBJ1-1; unclear D gene. Germline assignment: CDR1 MNHNS and CDR2 SASEGT. CDR3 length: 14 residues. V lost 1 base and J 7 bases, leaving 13 bases between the germline ends. CDR3 protein: CASSEVWGAGEAFF. CDR3 sequence (DNA): TGTGCCAGCAGTGAAGTCTGGGGAGCCGGTGAAGCTTTCTTT.

The chain joins TRBV2 to TRBJ1-3; D gene ambiguous. CDR1 and CDR2 (germline): SNHLY, FYNNEI. CDR3 length: 14 amino acids. Trimming cost V 6 bases and J 0 bases, with 9 bases left between them. The CDR3: CASSATFSGNTIYF. The CDR3 DNA reads TGTGCCAGCAGCGCTACATTCTCTGGAAACACCATATATTTT.

The V and J genes are TRBV5-4 and TRBJ2-1, with D hard to call. Germline V gene sequence: CDR1 SGHNT, CDR2 YYREEE (reference sequence). The CDR3 is 15 residues long. Trimming took off 4 bases at V and 0 bases at J, with 11 bases between the two ends. This chain's CDR3 is CASSPKSSSYNEQFF. The CDR3 DNA reads as TGTGCCAGCAGCCCCAAGTCCAGCTCCTACAATGAGCAGTTCTTC.

The J gene is TRBJ1-1, the V gene TRBV7-9, with a tentative D call TRBD1 (5 bases). From germline, CDR1 is SEHNR and CDR2 FQNEAQ (reference sequence). The CDR3 has 16 amino acids. The ends were cut back, 7 bases at V and 3 bases at J, with 21 bases in the middle. CDR3 region: CASTLRWDGTDTEAFF. DNA of the CDR3: TGTGCCAGCACCCTTAGATGGGACGGAACTGACACTGAAGCTTTCTTT.

The chain carries TRBV18 and TRBJ2-5; 7 bases are shared with TRBD1. The V gene's germline CDR1 is KGHSH and CDR2 LQKENI. CDR3 length: 16 amino acids. Germline trimming cut 1 base from V and 2 bases from J; bases unmatched to any gene: 7. The CDR3 DNA reads as TGTGCCAGCTCACCACAGGTACCGGGACAGCAAGAGACCCAGTACTTC. Translation gives CASSPQVPGQQETQYF.